A selection of T cell receptor beta chains follows, all from one sample in a study of blood T cell repertoires in COVID-19. Assay: immunoSEQ multiplex PCR; the TCRdb copy retains only in-frame clones and omits some. This sample carries fewer than 250,000 clones, over 80% of them seen once, and the ten largest clones take 2.6%. Sample: peripheral blood. Every receptor here comes from a woman in her seventies with active or convalescent COVID-19. The CDR3 runs from the conserved cysteine through the conserved F or W. The D gene is left open where the match is weak. Clone sizes are given selectively: once, few, many, or a class where the clone is expanded.

TRBJ2-1 | . | TRBD2 | TRBV9 | TGTGCCAGCATCCCTAAACCGGGACTAGCGGGAGACAATGAGCAGTTCTTC | CASIPKPGLAGDNEQFF
TRBJ2-3 | . | TRBD2 | TRBV2 | TGTGCCAGCGGATCATTAGCGGGGACCACAGATACGCAGTATTTT | CASGSLAGTTDTQYF
TRBJ2-7 | . | . | TRBV7-8 | TGTGCCAGCAGCTTGATAGCTTCCTACGAGCAGTACTTC | CASSLIASYEQYF
TRBJ2-5 | . | . | TRBV4-1 | TGCGCCAGCAGCCAGCGGGCAGGTCAATACCAAGAGACCCAGTACTTC | CASSQRAGQYQETQYF
TRBJ2-2 | . | . | TRBV29-1 | TGCAGCGTTGGGTGGGACACTTACACCGGGGAGCTGTTTTTT | CSVGWDTYTGELFF
TRBJ1-4 | . | . | TRBV15 | TGTGCCACCAGCAGACCCACCGACCATCAGGGGAAGAAACTGTTTTTT | CATSRPTDHQGKKLFF
TRBJ2-7 | . | TRBD2 | TRBV11-2 | TGTGCCAGCAGCTACCCAGCGGGAGTAAAGGAGCAGTACTTC | CASSYPAGVKEQYF
TRBJ1-2 | . | . | TRBV7-3 | TGTGCCAGCAGCCCGGGGGGACACTATGGCTACACCTTC | CASSPGGHYGYTF
TRBJ1-1 | . | TRBD1 | TRBV29-1 | TGCAGCGTTGATCTAACCTCCGGGACAGGTGTTTTACACACTGAAGCTTTCTTT | CSVDLTSGTGVLHTEAFF
TRBJ1-1 | . | . | TRBV3-1/TRBV3-2 | TGTGCCAGCAGGCACTGGGCTGGAGGAGGGACTGAAGCTTTCTTT | CASRHWAGGGTEAFF
TRBJ2-5 | . | TRBD2 | TRBV7-2 | TGTGCCAGCAGCCTCGAGCGGGAGTCCTTGAGGAAAGAGACCCAGTACTTC | CASSLERESLRKETQYF
TRBJ1-2 | . | TRBD1 | TRBV9 | TGTGCCAGCAGCTTAGGGACAGGGGCCTATGGCTACACCTTC | CASSLGTGAYGYTF
TRBJ2-1 | . | . | TRBV28 | TGTGCCAGCAGCCCGGGGTCTTGGAATGAGCAGTTCTTC | CASSPGSWNEQFF
TRBJ2-1 | . | TRBD2 | TRBV2 | TGTGCCAGCTCTCTAGCGGGGGTTTGGAATGAGCAGTTCTTC | CASSLAGVWNEQFF
TRBJ1-6 | . | TRBD1 | TRBV6-4 | TGTGCCACATCCCGGGACAGGGCCCAATTTCCCCTCCACTTT | CATSRDRAQFPLHF
TRBJ1-4 | few | . | TRBV20-1 | TGCAGTGCTAGTCCGGCAGGGACTAATGAAAAACTGTTTTTT | CSASPAGTNEKLFF
TRBJ2-7 | . | . | TRBV5-4 | TGTGCCAGCAGCTTGATCAACTCCTACGAGCAGTACTTC | CASSLINSYEQYF
TRBJ1-2 | few | . | TRBV7-2 | TGTGCCAGCAGGGGGCGTTTAACTGACTATGGCTACACCTTC | CASRGRLTDYGYTF
TRBJ2-6 | . | . | TRBV5-4 | TGTGCCAGCTTACACCGCTCTGGGGCCAACGTCCTGACTTTC | CASLHRSGANVLTF
TRBJ2-2 | . | TRBD1 | TRBV18 | TGTGCCAGCTCACCGCGCGCCGGGACAGTGACCGGGGAGCTGTTTTTT | CASSPRAGTVTGELFF
TRBJ1-2 | . | TRBD1 | TRBV3-1/TRBV3-2 | TGTGCCAGCAGCCAAGAGGGACAGGCTGGCTACACCTTC | CASSQEGQAGYTF
TRBJ2-7 | . | TRBD2 | TRBV3-1/TRBV3-2 | TGTGCCAGCAGCCAGCCTGGGACTAGGGGTTACGAGCAGTACTTC | CASSQPGTRGYEQYF
TRBJ1-6 | . | . | TRBV28 | TGTGCCAGCAGTGCGGACAGCCATTGGTCACCCCTCCACTTT | CASSADSHWSPLHF
TRBJ2-5 | . | . | TRBV13 | TGTGCCAGCAGCGAACGTCAGGGTTGGGAGACCCAGTACTTC | CASSERQGWETQYF
TRBJ1-1 | . | . | TRBV3-1/TRBV3-2 | TGTGCCAGCAGTCTGGATAGACACAACACTGAAGCTTTCTTT | CASSLDRHNTEAFF
TRBJ1-3 | . | . | TRBV5-1 | TGCGCCAGCAGCCTATCCTCGAGCGGAGGGGCGCCTGGAAACACCATATATTTT | CASSLSSSGGAPGNTIYF
TRBJ2-3 | . | TRBD2 | TRBV7-7 | TGTGCTAGCAGCCCTGGTGGCGGGAGGGCAGATACGCAGTATTTT | CASSPGGGRADTQYF
TRBJ2-7 | . | . | TRBV3-1/TRBV3-2 | TGTGCCAGCAGCCAAGATTCGGCAAGCGGCTATAACGAGCAGTACTTC | CASSQDSASGYNEQYF
TRBJ2-3 | . | . | TRBV4-2 | TGTGCCAGCAGCCGGCGGGAACTCACAGATACGCAGTATTTT | CASSRRELTDTQYF
TRBJ2-1 | . | TRBD2 | TRBV5-1 | TGCGCCAGCAGCTTGGACGGGGGGGCTTTAGATGAGCAGTTCTTC | CASSLDGGALDEQFF
TRBJ2-7 | few | . | TRBV27 | TGTGCCAGCAATAAGGAGAACTCCTACGAGCAGTACTTC | CASNKENSYEQYF
TRBJ2-7 | . | . | TRBV5-1 | TGCGCCAGCAGCCCCGGGGGAGCGCCACTTTACGAGCAATACTTC | CASSPGGAPLYEQYF
TRBJ1-2 | . | TRBD1 | TRBV7-2 | TGTGCCAGCAGCCCGGGACAGGGGGCCGATGGCTACACCTTC | CASSPGQGADGYTF
TRBJ2-7 | . | . | TRBV5-6 | TGTGCCAGCAGCTCAACCTACGAGCAGTACTTC | CASSSTYEQYF
TRBJ1-2 | . | TRBD1 | TRBV19 | TGTGCCAGTGTTAACCGGGACAGGGGGCTAACGGTCGGCTACACCTTC | CASVNRDRGLTVGYTF
TRBJ1-1 | . | TRBD1 | TRBV7-9 | TGTGCCAGCAGCTTAACCCGACAGGGAGAAACTGAAGCTTTCTTT | CASSLTRQGETEAFF
TRBJ2-7 | . | TRBD1 | TRBV7-2 | TGTGCCAGCAGCTTTACAGGGGCCGTCTACGAGCAGTACTTC | CASSFTGAVYEQYF
TRBJ2-5 | few | TRBD1 | TRBV7-3 | TGTGCCAGCAGCCCTGGACAGGGAGAGACCCAGTACTTC | CASSPGQGETQYF
TRBJ2-7 | . | . | TRBV6-5 | TGTGCCAGCAGAAGTGTTGGGGGCACCAAGCAGTACTTC | CASRSVGGTKQYF
TRBJ1-3 | . | TRBD1 | TRBV12-5 | TGTGCTAGTGGTTCCCGGGACAGTGGCTCTGGAAACACCATATATTTT | CASGSRDSGSGNTIYF
TRBJ2-7 | . | . | TRBV24-1 | TGTGCCACCAGTGATCCGCAAAGAGGCCGCGAGCAGTACTTC | CATSDPQRGREQYF